This record looks at one TCR beta chain sequence and its context. No antigen is known for it. The sample originates from a study of T cell responses to AZD1222 COVID-19 vaccine. Study overall: Combined were second doses at about 4 or about 12 weeks.

Sequencing was performed with immunoSEQ multiplex PCR; in TCRdb, only in-frame clones are kept and a portion is missing. Of about 170,000 clones in the sample, 85% to 95% were seen once. Findings and caveats of the study: Repertoires were obtained only post-peak T cell response. The number of AZD1222 recipients seropositive at baseline was only five or six. The study found vaccine-associated CD4 TCRs spanning spike, dominant at 160-218 and 743-854.

CDR1 and CDR2 (germline): MNHEY, SVGEGT. This CDR3 region has 13 residues. V lost 4 bases to trimming and J lost 7 bases, with 11 bases between them. The clonotype was recovered from an adult in good health. The material sequenced was peripheral blood, taken on day 0 of AZD1222 vaccination. The chain is built from TRBV6-2 or TRBV6-3 and TRBJ2-1; D possibly uses TRBD1 or TRBD2 (6 bases each). The chain's CDR3 is CASSSSGANEQFF. CDR3 coding DNA: TGTGCCAGCAGTTCGTCGGGGGCAAATGAGCAGTTCTTC.